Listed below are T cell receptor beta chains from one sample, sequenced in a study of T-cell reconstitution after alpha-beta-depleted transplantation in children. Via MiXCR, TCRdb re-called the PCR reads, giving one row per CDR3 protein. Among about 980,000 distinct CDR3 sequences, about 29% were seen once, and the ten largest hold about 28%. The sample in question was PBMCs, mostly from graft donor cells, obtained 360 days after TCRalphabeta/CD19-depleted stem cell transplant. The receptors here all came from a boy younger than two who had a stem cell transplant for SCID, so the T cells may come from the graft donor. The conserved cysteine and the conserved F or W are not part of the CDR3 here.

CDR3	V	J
ASSDYATGGLF	TRBV2	TRBJ1-4
ASSQERLGKLINTGELF	TRBV3-1	TRBJ2-2
ASSASSPYYNEQF	TRBV12-3/TRBV12-4	TRBJ2-1
SAYDRYGYT	TRBV20-1	TRBJ1-2
AWRRTKGGSYEQY	TRBV30	TRBJ2-7
ASRYRDRDDNEQF	TRBV5-1	TRBJ2-1
ASSVYGASTDTQY	TRBV6-1	TRBJ2-3
ASSYGQGGSYNEQF	TRBV6-5	TRBJ2-1
ASSPLGLDTQY	TRBV4-1	TRBJ2-3
ATGQGFYEQY	TRBV7-9	TRBJ2-7
ASSPLIAGGTDTQY	TRBV6-1	TRBJ2-3
ASSRTFSQETQY	TRBV28	TRBJ2-5
ASSQEWGGARTGELF	TRBV4-3	TRBJ2-2
ASSADPHEEKLF	TRBV5-1	TRBJ1-4
ASSYWGSKDTEAF	TRBV6-5	TRBJ1-1
ASSREQSLAGGHDEQF	TRBV15	TRBJ2-1
ASSQVRGRGANVLT	TRBV4-3	TRBJ2-6
ASLGQGYSPLH	TRBV19	TRBJ1-6
ASSRNGLITEAF	TRBV12-3/TRBV12-4	TRBJ1-1
ASSPYFTRDTGELF	TRBV28	TRBJ2-2
ASSFSEQY	TRBV28	TRBJ2-7
SAKPLAGAPYEQY	TRBV20-1	TRBJ2-7
AISDPGTPTYEQY	TRBV10-3	TRBJ2-7
SVASRETQY	TRBV29-1	TRBJ2-5
ASSLRQFTEAF	TRBV11-2	TRBJ1-1
ASGTSGGVWQF	TRBV10-2	TRBJ2-1
ASSLGALRVDTQY	TRBV12-3/TRBV12-4	TRBJ2-3
ASSMGDRGNGELF	TRBV7-7	TRBJ2-2
ASSLAGGRPADGRLF	TRBV7-9	TRBJ2-2
ASSLPAPSHEAF	TRBV5-1	TRBJ1-1
ASSQVLGRGPYNEQF	TRBV4-1	TRBJ2-1
ASSFSGEQY	TRBV12-3/TRBV12-4	TRBJ2-7
ASLNGAARQEQF	TRBV6-2/TRBV6-3	TRBJ2-1
ASSLLFSSELLAGTHEQF	TRBV5-1	TRBJ2-1
ASRDRGLANEKLF	TRBV5-1	TRBJ1-4
ASSNPRGADTQY	TRBV7-9	TRBJ2-3
STTGPTDTQY	TRBV20-1	TRBJ2-3
ATSDGLAGGSTDTQY	TRBV24-1	TRBJ2-3
ASSYKGAMNTEAF	TRBV6-2/TRBV6-3	TRBJ1-1
AISESTRGNYGYT	TRBV10-3	TRBJ1-2
AISERQGNGSYEQY	TRBV10-3	TRBJ2-7
ASNPSPGVSPFIY	TRBV21-1	TRBJ1-3
SARDDGSYTDTQY	TRBV20-1	TRBJ2-3
ASSMTLYEQY	TRBV12-3/TRBV12-4	TRBJ2-7
ATKPGLAGANTGELF	TRBV24-1	TRBJ2-2
ASSPGPGGITDTQY	TRBV9	TRBJ2-3